These T cell receptor beta chains were read from a single sample in a study of T cells in Graves' hyperthyroidism and ophthalmopathy. TCRdb re-analysed the multiplex PCR reads in MiXCR, keeping a single row per CDR3 protein. The sample records approximately 330,000 distinct CDR3 sequences, roughly an eighth being singletons. Sequenced: blood. Receptors originate from a middle-aged woman with Graves' ophthalmopathy. Both conserved end residues are part of each CDR3. The D gene is left open where the match is weak. Size tells how often a clone was seen (once, few, many) or the class of an expanded clone, and some rows leave it out.

>TRBJ1-3|.|TRBV4-2|.
TGTGCCAGCAGCCAAGATCGCCCAACTGGAAACACCATATATTTT
CASSQDRPTGNTIYF
>TRBJ1-2|many|TRBV27|.
TGTGCCAGCAGTTTTACGGGGACGCCGGGGGGCTACACCTTC
CASSFTGTPGGYTF
>TRBJ2-4|.|TRBV20-1|.
TGCAGTGCTAGTCCCGGGACATTAGCCAAAAACATTCAGTACTTC
CSASPGTLAKNIQYF
>TRBJ1-2|.|TRBV20-1|.
TGCAGTGCCAGGCCTTATAAGGTTGTGGGTGGCTACACCTTC
CSARPYKVVGGYTF
>TRBJ2-3|few|TRBV15|TRBD2
TGTGCCACCAGCAGAGGGGGACTAGCGGGCCAAGATACGCAGTATTTT
CATSRGGLAGQDTQYF
>TRBJ1-5|few|TRBV29-1|.
TGCAGCGTTGGGGAGGGGGGCCGGAATCAGCCCCAGCATTTT
CSVGEGGRNQPQHF
>TRBJ2-7|.|TRBV5-6|TRBD1
TGTGCCAGCAGCCTTTGGACAGGGGATCGCGAGCAGTACTTC
CASSLWTGDREQYF
>TRBJ2-2|.|TRBV11-3|.
TGTGCCAGCAGCTTAGGAATAGTGAACACCGGGGAGCTGTTTTTT
CASSLGIVNTGELFF
>TRBJ1-1|many|TRBV12-3/TRBV12-4|TRBD1
TGTGCCAGCAGTCTCGGACAGGGGGCCAAGAACACTGAAGCTTTCTTT
CASSLGQGAKNTEAFF
>TRBJ2-2|many|TRBV6-1|TRBD2
TGTGCCAGCAGAACCGGGACTAGCCCCGGGGAGCTGTTTTTT
CASRTGTSPGELFF
>TRBJ2-2|few|TRBV25-1|.
TGTGCCAGCAATGGTGGCGGGGAGCTGTTTTTT
CASNGGGELFF
>TRBJ2-5|.|TRBV11-2|TRBD2
TGTGCCAGCAGAAAGGGACTAGCGGGGCCGGGGGAGACCCAGTACTTC
CASRKGLAGPGETQYF
>TRBJ1-1|many|TRBV29-1|.
TGCAGCGGGGACGGGAACACTGAAGCTTTCTTT
CSGDGNTEAFF
>TRBJ2-7|many|TRBV2|.
TGTGCCAGCAGGAACAGTCTCTCCTACGAGCAGTACTTC
CASRNSLSYEQYF
>TRBJ2-1|.|TRBV11-3|TRBD1
TGTGCCAGCAGCTTCGACAGGGGCTACAATGAGCAGTTCTTC
CASSFDRGYNEQFF
>TRBJ1-4|.|TRBV28|TRBD1
TGTGCCAGCAGGAGACAGGGAGGTCCTAATGAAAAACTGTTTTTT
CASRRQGGPNEKLFF
>TRBJ1-1|many|TRBV3-1|.
TGTGCCAGCAGCCGCGGTCAGGGGTTGAACACTGAAGCTTTCTTT
CASSRGQGLNTEAFF
>TRBJ2-2|.|TRBV2|TRBD2
TGTGCCAGCAGTCGCCTAGCGGGAGGATTCACCGGGGAGCTGTTTTTT
CASSRLAGGFTGELFF
>TRBJ1-4|.|TRBV29-1|.
TGCAGCGTTGTGTACGGGCGGGTTGAAAAACTGTTTTTT
CSVVYGRVEKLFF
>TRBJ1-1|few|TRBV19|.
TGTGCCAGTAGTTCCTGGGGCAGCGGGAGCACTGAAGCTTTCTTT
CASSSWGSGSTEAFF
>TRBJ1-1|many|TRBV24-1|.
TGTGCCACCAGTTCCGGGGTCAACACTGAAGCTTTCTTT
CATSSGVNTEAFF
>TRBJ2-3|many|TRBV11-3|.
TGTGCCAGCAGCTTGGGTAGCACGAAGGGAGATACGCAGTATTTT
CASSLGSTKGDTQYF
>TRBJ1-3|once|TRBV5-6|.
TGTGCCAGCAGCTTGATGAGGGCCAATATTCCTCCGGTCCATTCTGGAAACACCATATATTTT
CASSLMRANIPPVHSGNTIYF
>TRBJ2-7|few|TRBV7-2|.
TGTGCCAGCAGCGTGGACAGTAGCTCCTACGAGCAGTACTTC
CASSVDSSSYEQYF
>TRBJ2-2|few|TRBV7-8|TRBD1
TGTGCCAGCAGCCGCGAGGGACAGACCACCGGGGAGCTGTTTTTT
CASSREGQTTGELFF
>TRBJ2-5|few|TRBV15|TRBD2
TGTGCCACCAGCCTCTCCTTGGGGCTAGCGGAGGAGACCCAGTACTTC
CATSLSLGLAEETQYF
>TRBJ2-1|many|TRBV27|.
TGTGCCAGCAGCCGTGACTATGACAATGAGCAGTTCTTC
CASSRDYDNEQFF
>TRBJ1-6|many|TRBV11-1|TRBD1
TGTGCCAGCAGCTCCCGGACAGGTCAAAATTCACCCCTCCACTTT
CASSSRTGQNSPLHF
>TRBJ2-1|many|TRBV7-2|.
TGTGCCAGCAGCTTAGTTGGGGGAACCTCTTACAATGAGCAGTTCTTC
CASSLVGGTSYNEQFF
>TRBJ2-7|.|TRBV18|.
TGTGCCAGCTCACCTACAGGGGTTCCGGGAGGGGACGAGCAGTACTTC
CASSPTGVPGGDEQYF
>TRBJ1-1|many|TRBV24-1|.
TGTGCCACCAGTGAGAGGGGCTCGGACACTGAAGCTTTCTTT
CATSERGSDTEAFF
>TRBJ2-2|many|TRBV28|TRBD2
TGTGCCAGCAGTTTACTAGCGGGTAGGGCCGGGGAGCTGTTTTTT
CASSLLAGRAGELFF
>TRBJ1-1|many|TRBV28|.
TGTGCCAGCAGTACCCACACTGGGACCCCGAGCACTGAAGCTTTCTTT
CASSTHTGTPSTEAFF